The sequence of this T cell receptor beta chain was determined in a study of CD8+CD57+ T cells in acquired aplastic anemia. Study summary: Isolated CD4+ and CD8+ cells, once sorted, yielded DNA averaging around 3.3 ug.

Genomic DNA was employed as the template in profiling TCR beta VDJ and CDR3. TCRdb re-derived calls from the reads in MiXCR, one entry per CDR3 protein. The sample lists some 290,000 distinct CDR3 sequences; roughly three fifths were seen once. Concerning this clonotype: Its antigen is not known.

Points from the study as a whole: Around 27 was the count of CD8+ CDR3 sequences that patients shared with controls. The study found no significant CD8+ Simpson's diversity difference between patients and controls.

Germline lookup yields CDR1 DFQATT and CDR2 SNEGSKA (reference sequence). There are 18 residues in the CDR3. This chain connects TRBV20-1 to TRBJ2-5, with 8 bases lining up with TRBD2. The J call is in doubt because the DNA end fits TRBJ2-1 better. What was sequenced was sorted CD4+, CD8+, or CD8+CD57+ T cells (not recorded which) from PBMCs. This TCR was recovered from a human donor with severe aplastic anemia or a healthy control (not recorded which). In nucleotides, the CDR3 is TGCAGTGCTGGGGACACCTCAATAAGCGGGAGACCCTACAATGAGCAGTTCTTC. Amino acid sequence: CSAGDTSISGRPYNEQFF.